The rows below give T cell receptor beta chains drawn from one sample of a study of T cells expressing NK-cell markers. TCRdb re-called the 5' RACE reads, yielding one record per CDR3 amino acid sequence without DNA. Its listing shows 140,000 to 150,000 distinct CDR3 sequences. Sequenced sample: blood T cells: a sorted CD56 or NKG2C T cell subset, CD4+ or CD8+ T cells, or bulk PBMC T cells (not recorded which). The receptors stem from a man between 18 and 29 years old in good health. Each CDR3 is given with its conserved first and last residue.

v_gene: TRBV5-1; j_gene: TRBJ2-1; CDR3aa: CASSLGQGAMQFF
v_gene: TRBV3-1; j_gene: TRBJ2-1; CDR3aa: CASSFASGTNEQFF
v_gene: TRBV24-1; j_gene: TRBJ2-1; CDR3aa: CATSDAGLAAYNEQFF
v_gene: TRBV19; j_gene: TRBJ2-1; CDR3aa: CASSGQTESPLATFYYNEQFF
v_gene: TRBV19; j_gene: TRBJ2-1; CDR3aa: CASTLTSGRADTQFF
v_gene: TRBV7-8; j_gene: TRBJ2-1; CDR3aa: CASRGGRTSYNEQFF
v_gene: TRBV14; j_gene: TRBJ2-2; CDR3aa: CASSQVGTVNTGELFF
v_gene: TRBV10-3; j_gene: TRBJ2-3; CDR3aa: CATDGWRESTDTQYF
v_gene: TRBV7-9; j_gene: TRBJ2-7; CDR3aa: CASSLVQGLDEQYF
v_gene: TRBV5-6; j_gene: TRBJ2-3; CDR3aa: CASSLLLAKRDTQYF
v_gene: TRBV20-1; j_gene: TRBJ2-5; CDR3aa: CSARAAAWQETQYF
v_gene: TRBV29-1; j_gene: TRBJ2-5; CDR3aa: CSADREETQYF
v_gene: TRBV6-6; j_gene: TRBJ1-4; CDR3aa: CASNQGGREKLFF
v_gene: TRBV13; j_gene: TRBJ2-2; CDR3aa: CASSPRTDPSTGELFF
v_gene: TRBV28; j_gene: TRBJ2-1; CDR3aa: CASSTIGGKYNEQFF
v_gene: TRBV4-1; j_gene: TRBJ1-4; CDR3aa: CASSSKGDEKLFF
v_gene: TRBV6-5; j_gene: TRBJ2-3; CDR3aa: CASSYRDPYTDTQYF
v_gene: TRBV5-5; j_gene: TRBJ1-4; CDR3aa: CASSFEGGPAPNEKLFF
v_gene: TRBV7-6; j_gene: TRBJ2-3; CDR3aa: CASSLGVQGTDTQYF
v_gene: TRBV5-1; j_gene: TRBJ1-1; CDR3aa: CASSLSSAPEAFF
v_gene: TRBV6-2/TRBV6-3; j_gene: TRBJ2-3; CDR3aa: CASRPLFLGQGTTDTQYF
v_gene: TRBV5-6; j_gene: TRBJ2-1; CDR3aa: CASSTHPLAGGPNEQFF
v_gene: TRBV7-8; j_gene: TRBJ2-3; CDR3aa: CASSAGLAGRLDTQYF
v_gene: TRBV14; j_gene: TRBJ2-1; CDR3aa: CASSQVSGGRHEQFF
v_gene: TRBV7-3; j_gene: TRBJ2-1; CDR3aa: CASSLTPGGNEQFF
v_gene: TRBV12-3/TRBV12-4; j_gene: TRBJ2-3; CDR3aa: CASALMWDTQYF
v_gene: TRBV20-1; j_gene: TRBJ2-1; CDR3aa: CSASFGGRSYNEQFF
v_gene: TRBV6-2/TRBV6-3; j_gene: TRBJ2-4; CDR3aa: CASSYVGIQYF
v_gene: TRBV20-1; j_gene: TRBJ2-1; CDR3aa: CSASDLGLAGAEQFF
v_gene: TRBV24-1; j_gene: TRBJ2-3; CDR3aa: CATSDQLGTGSTDTQYF
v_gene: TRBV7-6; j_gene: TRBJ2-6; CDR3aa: CASSSFYRDLSGANVLTF
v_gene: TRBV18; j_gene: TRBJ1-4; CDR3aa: CASSRGDATNEKLFF
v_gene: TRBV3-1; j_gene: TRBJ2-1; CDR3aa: CASSQEGAGAEQFF
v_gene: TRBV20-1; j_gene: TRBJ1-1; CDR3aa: CSARGTGGLNTEAFF
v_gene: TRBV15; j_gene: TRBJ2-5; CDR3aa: CATSRDRTGMGETQYF
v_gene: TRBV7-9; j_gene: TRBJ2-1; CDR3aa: CASSSGLAGEQFF
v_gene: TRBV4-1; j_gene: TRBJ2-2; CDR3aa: CASSPGLGGTGELFF
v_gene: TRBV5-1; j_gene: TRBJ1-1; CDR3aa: CASSQEPGQGAIEAFF
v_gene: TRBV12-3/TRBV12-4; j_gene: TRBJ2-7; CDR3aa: CASSLIRGAYEQYF
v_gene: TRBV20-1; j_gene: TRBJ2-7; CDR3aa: CSADGGSSYEQYF
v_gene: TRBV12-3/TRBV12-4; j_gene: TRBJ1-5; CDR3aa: CASTPASNQPQHF